Sequencing of this TCR beta chain was carried out in a study of CD8 T cells in ankylosing spondylitis. In making TCR beta libraries, quantitative 5'-RACE with molecular barcodes was used. In TCRdb, the 5' RACE reads were re-called with MiXCR into one record per CDR3 protein. This table holds 200,000 to 250,000 distinct CDR3 sequences, roughly 10% found once. General study results and limits: Some motif variants were previously reported in reactive arthritis synovial fluid and blood.

As to this clonotype: Its antigen is still unknown.

The CDR3 contains 24 residues. V was pared by 3 bases and J by 0 bases, with 33 bases between. The specimen was blood, either unsorted or a sorted T cell fraction (not recorded which). The TCR originated in a male donor with ankylosing spondylitis or in good health (not recorded which). The chain joins TRBV7-1 to TRBJ2-6; D might be TRBD1 or TRBD2, each matching 7 bases. TRBV7-1 counts as an open reading frame of uncertain function. DNA for the CDR3: TGTGCCAGCAGCTCCCAGGGGGGGTTGATCGTTGTGGGTGACCTCCTCTCTGGGGCCAACGTCCTGACTTTC. It is translated as CASSSQGGLIVVGDLLSGANVLTF.